This TCR beta chain was sequenced during a study of T cells expressing NK-cell markers. Per germline, CDR1 MGHRA and CDR2 YSYEKL. The CDR3 runs to 17 residues. TCRdb re-called the 5' RACE reads and catalogs CDR3 proteins one per entry, DNA excluded. The sample holds tens of thousands of distinct CDR3 sequences. The receptor was derived from a woman aged 18 to 75 in good health. The sequenced material came from blood T cells: a sorted CD56 or NKG2C T cell subset, CD4+ or CD8+ T cells, or bulk PBMC T cells (not recorded which). The J gene is TRBJ2-2, the V gene TRBV4-1; TCRdb gives TRBD2 as the D gene, but with no DNA this cannot be confirmed. CDR3 protein: CASSQAVTRLHTGELFF.